A single sample is the source of the 27 T cell receptor beta chains below, sequenced in a study of type 1 and type 2 diabetes patients. Amplification started from genomic DNA. The TCR beta CDR3 region was amplified using 30 forward and 13 reverse primers. A single record per CDR3 protein comes from TCRdb applying MiXCR to the multiplex PCR reads. Of about 270,000 distinct CDR3 sequences listed, roughly 50% are singletons. The sequenced material came from peripheral blood mononuclear cells (PBMCs). These receptors all come from a man in his late teens or twenties with type 2 diabetes.

This chain uses TRBV19 with TRBJ1-3, with 9 positions matching TRBD1. V gave up 4 bases and J gave up 0 bases; unmatched junction bases: 7. CDR1 and CDR2 (germline): LNHDA, SQIVND (reference sequence). The CDR3 is 17 residues long. CDR3 in amino acids: CASSTKQGAVSGNTIYF. CDR3 DNA sequence: TGTGCCAGTAGTACCAAACAGGGGGCCGTCTCTGGAAACACCATATATTTT.

The CDR3, as DNA: TGTGCCAGCAGTTTCTCGGGACAGGGCCTTCAAGAGCAGTTCTTC. Its translation: CASSFSGQGLQEQFF. This rearrangement joins TRBV6-1 to TRBJ2-1; 9 nucleotides align to TRBD1. V lost 5 bases to trimming and J lost 10 bases; unmatched junction nucleotides: 12. CDR1 is MNHNS, CDR2 SASEGT, per germline. This CDR3 has 15 residues.

The V and J genes are TRBV19 and TRBJ2-2, with 7 bases matching TRBD1. CDR1 and CDR2 (germline): LNHDA, SQIVND (reference sequence). The CDR3 is 15 residues long. V was pared by 7 bases and J by 1 base, with 6 bases of the junction left unmatched. The CDR3 here is CASMQGVWNTGELFF. The CDR3 region has the DNA TGTGCCAGTATGCAGGGGGTGTGGAACACCGGGGAGCTGTTTTTT.

Turning to this clonotype: One end of the junction does not line up with germline, which may come from a read error. The J gene is TRBJ2-2, the V gene TRBV10-3, with 7 bases aligning to TRBD2. The CDR3 length is 16 residues. Germline V gene data show CDR1 as ENHRY and CDR2 as SYGVKD. Here the CDR3 reads CATSDLQRAGAGELFF. CDR3 coding DNA: TGTGCCACCAGTGATTTGCAAAGGGCGGGAGCCGGGGAGCTGTTTTTT.

At least ten counts were recorded for this clonotype. The J gene is TRBJ1-6, the V gene TRBV10-3; 7 bases line up with TRBD1. Trimming cost V 2 bases and J 8 bases; bases outside gene matches: 6. Germline V gene lookup returns CDR1 ENHRY and CDR2 SYGVKD. The CDR3 runs to 15 residues. DNA for the CDR3: TGTGCCATCAGTGAGGGAACAGGGGATCATTCACCCCTCCACTTT. Its translation: CAISEGTGDHSPLHF.

The chain couples TRBV13 to TRBJ1-1, with D unclear. The CDR3 totals 13 residues. The V end was cut by 6 bases, the J end by 11 bases, with 19 bases between. Germline CDR1 reads PRHDT; CDR2 reads FYEKMQ (reference sequence). For the CDR3, the DNA is TGTGCCAGCAGTCGAGGACCGAGCCCTGGGGCTTTCTTT. Translating gives CASSRGPSPGAFF.

The chain has TRBV5-1 and TRBJ1-1; D unclear. Germline-derived CDR1 and CDR2 are SGHRS and YFSETQ. Trimming took off 0 bases at V and 0 bases at J, with 6 bases between the two ends. This CDR3 is 14 amino acids long. The chain's CDR3 is CASSLVLMNTEAFF. DNA for the CDR3: TGCGCCAGCAGCTTGGTTCTGATGAACACTGAAGCTTTCTTT.

The rearrangement joins TRBV6-6 to TRBJ2-1; 9 bases are shared with TRBD2. The CDR3 length is 18 residues. Unmatched junction bases numbered 10, after V lost 0 bases and J lost 4 bases. The germline V gene has CDR1 MNHNY and CDR2 SVGAGI (reference sequence). The CDR3 is CASSYSAPTSGLYNEQFF. CDR3 nucleotides: TGTGCCAGCAGTTACTCCGCTCCGACTAGCGGTCTTTACAATGAGCAGTTCTTC.

This clonotype has only a few counts. The V and J genes are TRBV7-6 and TRBJ2-7; tentatively, D is TRBD1 (6 bases). The V gene lost 4 bases and the J gene lost 6 bases, with 16 bases spanning the gap. CDR3 length equals 14 residues. The germline CDR1 and CDR2 sequences are SGHVS and FNYEAQ. The CDR3 sequence: CASSSNPQGSEQYF. CDR3 sequence (DNA): TGTGCCAGCAGCTCGAACCCACAGGGTTCCGAGCAGTACTTC.

The gene calls are TRBV5-1 and TRBJ1-2, with 9 bases fitting TRBD1. After removal of 0 bases from V and 8 bases from J, the junction contained 8 bases not matched to a gene. Germline-derived CDR1 and CDR2 are SGHRS and YFSETQ. This CDR3 is 15 amino acids long. CDR3 loop: CASSLEGQGSGGYTF. As DNA, the CDR3 is TGCGCCAGCAGCTTGGAGGGACAGGGAAGCGGCGGCTACACCTTC.

This clonotype came up a few times. The chain recombines TRBV4-2 with TRBJ1-1; TRBD1 is a possible D gene (5 bases). CDR1 and CDR2 from the germline V gene are LGHNA and YNFKEQ. This CDR3 comprises 13 residues. Trimming stripped 0 bases from V and 5 bases from J, with 7 bases between. The DNA of the CDR3 is TGTGCCAGCAGCCAAGACAGGGATACTGAAGCTTTCTTT. Translated, it gives CASSQDRDTEAFF.

The rearrangement links TRBV12-5 to TRBJ1-6; maybe TRBD1 (5 bases). From germline, CDR1 is LGHNT and CDR2 FRNRAP. The CDR3 is 13 residues long. The DNA of the CDR3 is TGTGCCAGTTGCCGGGACCCAAATTCACCCCTCCACTTT. Translated, it gives CASCRDPNSPLHF.

This clonotype was observed a handful of times. J is TRBJ1-1 and V is TRBV2, with D perhaps matching TRBD1 (5 bases). Trimming took off 3 bases at V and 3 bases at J, with 11 bases between the two ends. There are 14 residues in the CDR3. In germline, CDR1 is SNHLY, CDR2 FYNNEI. The CDR3 DNA reads as TGTGCCAGCAGTGATTGGCAGGGTGACACTGAAGCTTTCTTT. Protein product: CASSDWQGDTEAFF.

This sequence joins TRBV20-1 and TRBJ1-2; the D is unclear. Trimming cost V 4 bases and J 5 bases, with 14 bases left between them. Germline V gene sequence: CDR1 DFQATT, CDR2 SNEGSKA (reference sequence). There are 13 residues in the CDR3. The DNA of the CDR3 is TGCAGTGCTACAGAGAGGGCGGAGTATGGCTACACCTTC. Amino acid sequence: CSATERAEYGYTF.

This clonotype has a count of ten or more. The J gene is TRBJ2-7, the V gene TRBV2; D tentatively fits TRBD1 or TRBD2 (5 bases each). Germline V gene sequence: CDR1 SNHLY, CDR2 FYNNEI. Trimming took off 8 bases at V and 0 bases at J, with 14 bases between the two ends. The CDR3 is 14 amino acids. This CDR3 is CASHRDPPSYEQYF. The CDR3 region has the DNA TGTGCCAGCCACCGGGACCCACCCTCCTACGAGCAGTACTTC.

This clonotype has a handful of counts. The rearrangement joins TRBV19 to TRBJ1-1, with D possibly matching TRBD1 (5 bases). Trimming shortened V by 1 base and J by 12 bases, and 12 bases separated the two germline ends. The length of the CDR3 is 12 residues. Germline assignment: CDR1 LNHDA and CDR2 SQIVND (reference sequence). The DNA for the CDR3 is TGTGCCAGTAGTATAGCGGGCAGGGCGACTTTCTTT. It translates to CASSIAGRATFF. Complete variable domain (other parts from reference TRBV19 and TRBJ1-1): DGGITQSPKYLFRKEGQNVTLSCEQNLNHDAMYWYRQDPGQGLRLIYYSQIVNDFQKGDIAEGYSVSREKKESFPLTVTSAQKNPTAFYLCASSIAGRATFFGQGTRLTVV.

In this sample, this clonotype turned up a few times. The CDR3 DNA follows: TGTGCCAGCAGCTTAAGCCAGGCTAGAGGCGCTGAAAAACTGTTTTTT. This translates into CASSLSQARGAEKLFF. This chain uses TRBV7-2 with TRBJ1-4, with unresolved D. The V end was cut by 2 bases, the J end by 7 bases, with 17 bases between. Germline assignment: CDR1 SGHTA and CDR2 FQGNSA. The CDR3 is 16 amino acids.

With respect to this clonotype: The junction departs from germline at one end; a sequencing error may be responsible. This rearrangement joins TRBV12-3 or TRBV12-4 to TRBJ1-2; D might be TRBD1 (6 bases). There are 15 residues in the CDR3. The DNA of the CDR3 is TGTGCCAGCGGTTTAGGTGGACAGTCGTTAGGGGGCTACACCTTC. Its translation is CASGLGGQSLGGYTF.

The V call is TRBV10-1, the J call TRBJ1-1; tentative D call: TRBD1 (6 bases). The CDR3 is made up of 12 amino acids. Trimming shortened V by 10 bases and J by 7 bases, and 16 bases separated the two germline ends. Germline-derived CDR1 and CDR2 are WNHNN and SYGVQD (reference sequence). The CDR3 here is CANRPQGFEAFF. The CDR3 coding sequence is TGCGCCAACCGGCCACAGGGTTTTGAAGCTTTCTTT.

The chain has TRBV7-3 and TRBJ2-3, with D uncertain. Trimming took 8 bases from V and 2 from J, leaving 14 bases between them. CDR1 is SGHTA and CDR2 is FQGTGA in the germline V gene. This CDR3 contains 14 residues. The CDR3 loop reads CASENLGNTDTQYF. The CDR3, as DNA: TGTGCCAGCGAAAATTTAGGAAACACAGATACGCAGTATTTT.

The chain uses TRBV27 and TRBJ2-5; D is perhaps TRBD1 (5 bases). Per germline, CDR1 MNHEY and CDR2 SMNVEV (reference sequence). The CDR3 length is 15 residues. V was cut by 6 bases and J by 1 base, with 15 bases left in between. The CDR3 coding sequence is TGTGCCAGCAGCCTTCAACAGGACCCCCAAGAGACCCAGTACTTC. This codes for CASSLQQDPQETQYF.

The chain employs TRBV29-1 and TRBJ1-2, with D possibly matching TRBD1 (6 bases). CDR3 length: 14 amino acids. Germline assignment: CDR1 SQVTM and CDR2 ANQGSEA. V was trimmed by 3 bases and J by 5 bases, leaving 16 bases between them. Here the CDR3 DNA reads TGCAGCGTTGAGTTCTTGCAGGGGCGATATGGCTACACCTTC. It encodes CSVEFLQGRYGYTF.

V usage is TRBV19 and J usage is TRBJ2-1; 10 bases agree with TRBD2. The trim removed 6 bases at V and 4 bases at J, leaving 9 bases unmatched. The CDR3 extends over 16 amino acids. Germline V CDR1 and CDR2: LNHDA, SQIVND (reference sequence). The CDR3 loop reads CASRGSGRGLYNEQFF. DNA for the CDR3: TGTGCCAGTAGAGGGAGCGGGAGGGGACTGTACAATGAGCAGTTCTTC.

The rearrangement uses TRBV9 and TRBJ2-6; unclear D gene. Germline V gives CDR1 SGDLS, CDR2 YYNGEE. This CDR3 is 12 amino acids long. V gave up 5 bases and J gave up 13 bases, with 13 bases separating them. The CDR3: CASSNTGKVLTF. The CDR3 coding sequence is TGTGCCAGCAGTAACACCGGCAAGGTCCTGACTTTC.

This chain joins TRBV19 and TRBJ1-5, with 8 bases fitting TRBD1. This CDR3 spans 16 amino acids. From germline, CDR1 is LNHDA and CDR2 SQIVND (reference sequence). With 1 base clipped from V and 3 bases from J, the junction kept 5 bases outside the gene matches. CDR3 nucleotides: TGTGCCAGTAGTATAGGTAGGGACAGGATCAATCAGCCCCAGCATTTT. Residues: CASSIGRDRINQPQHF.

This clonotype was found many times. The rearrangement joins TRBV25-1 to TRBJ2-1; D uncertain. Trimming took 2 bases from V and 9 from J, leaving 5 bases between them. CDR3 length: 11 amino acids. CDR1 MGHDK and CDR2 SYGVNS come from the germline V gene. The CDR3 loop is CASSEISEQFF. The DNA for the CDR3 is TGTGCCAGCAGTGAAATTAGTGAGCAGTTCTTC.

This clonotype was counted a few times. CDR3 sequence: CASSKRGLAGYRADTQYF. As DNA, the CDR3 is TGTGCCAGCAGCAAACGTGGACTAGCGGGATATAGGGCAGATACGCAGTATTTT. The chain carries TRBV12-3 or TRBV12-4 and TRBJ2-3; TRBD2 matches at 12 bases. The CDR3 consists of 18 residues. The V gene end was trimmed by 6 bases and the J gene end by 4 bases; junction bases not matched to a gene: 14.